The next 26 T cell receptor beta chains were all read from a single sample in a study of blood T cell repertoires in COVID-19. TCRdb's copy holds only in-frame clones and misses some; the assay was immunoSEQ multiplex PCR. The sample lists about 94,000 clones, around 82% occurring once. Sequenced sample: peripheral blood. The receptors come from a man aged 55 to 69 with acute or convalescent COVID-19.

This clone was found a few times. The V and J genes are TRBV5-1 and TRBJ2-7, with 7 bases fitting TRBD1. The length of the CDR3 is 13 residues. V gave up 3 bases and J gave up 3 bases; unmatched junction bases: 3. Germline V gene sequence: CDR1 SGHRS, CDR2 YFSETQ. CDR3 sequence: CASSWDSYYEQYF. The CDR3, as DNA: TGCGCCAGCAGCTGGGACAGTTACTACGAGCAGTACTTC.

The V gene is TRBV9, the J gene TRBJ1-5, with TRBD1 as a possible D gene (6 bases). Germline V gene data show CDR1 as SGDLS and CDR2 as YYNGEE. This CDR3 is 14 amino acids long. V lost 2 bases, J lost 0 bases, and 6 bases lay in between. Here the CDR3 DNA reads TGTGCCAGCAGCGTGGACAGTAGCAATCAGCCCCAGCATTTT. Protein: CASSVDSSNQPQHF.

This chain uses TRBV5-5 with TRBJ2-7, with TRBD1 as a possible D gene (6 bases). The CDR3 loop spans 13 amino acids. Trimming left V 4 bases short and J 3 bases short, with 11 bases between. The germline CDR1 and CDR2 sequences are SGHKS and YYEKEE (reference sequence). In DNA form, the CDR3 reads TGTGCCAGCAGCAAGGGACAAGTCTACGAGCAGTACTTC. Protein product: CASSKGQVYEQYF.

This chain joins TRBV29-1 and TRBJ2-7; TRBD1 agrees at 7 bases. V trimming: 7 bases; J trimming: 2 bases; junction bases outside the gene matches: 5. Germline V gene lookup returns CDR1 SQVTM and CDR2 ANQGSEA. The CDR3 is 12 residues long. CDR3 region: CSGRDSTYEQYF. CDR3 nucleotides: TGCAGCGGCCGGGACAGTACCTACGAGCAGTACTTC.

The rearrangement joins TRBV18 to TRBJ1-5, with 7 bases that match TRBD1. This CDR3 is 17 amino acids long. After removal of 3 bases from V and 1 base from J, the junction contained 9 bases not matched to a gene. Per the germline V gene, CDR1 is KGHSH and CDR2 is LQKENI. The CDR3 here is CASSPKGQTSSNQPQHF. CDR3 DNA sequence: TGTGCCAGCTCACCGAAGGGACAGACCTCAAGCAATCAGCCCCAGCATTTT. The full variable domain, completed using reference TRBV18 and TRBJ1-5, is NAGVMQNPRHLVRRRGQEARLRCSPMKGHSHVYWYRQLPEEGLKFMVYLQKENIIDESGMPKERFSAEFPKEGPSILRIQQVVRGDSAAYFCASSPKGQTSSNQPQHFGDGTRLSIL.

This sequence joins TRBV19 and TRBJ1-2; D remains ambiguous. CDR3 length: 15 residues. The germline V gene has CDR1 LNHDA and CDR2 SQIVND (reference sequence). Trimming left V 3 bases short and J 6 bases short, with 17 bases between. The CDR3 DNA reads as TGTGCCAGTAGTATTGAGAGTTTATCGGTTGATGGCTACACCTTC. It is translated as CASSIESLSVDGYTF.

V gene TRBV6-2 or TRBV6-3 combines with J gene TRBJ2-5, with D possibly TRBD1 on 6 matching bases. In germline, CDR1 is MNHEY, CDR2 SVGEGT. Between the trimmed V and J ends, which lost 4 bases and 1 base, there was a span of 16 bases. This CDR3 comprises 16 residues. CDR3 sequence reads: CASSSLRTVRQETQYF. CDR3 DNA sequence: TGTGCCAGCAGTTCGCTGAGGACAGTCCGCCAAGAGACCCAGTACTTC.

The rearrangement links TRBV6-6 to TRBJ1-3; possibly TRBD1 for D (6 bases). From germline, CDR1 is MNHNY and CDR2 SVGAGI (reference sequence). V dropped 2 bases and J dropped 4 bases, with 9 bases sitting between them. CDR3 length: 14 amino acids. The CDR3 bases are TGTGCCAGCAGTTACCCAGGGGAAGGAAACACCATATATTTT. This codes for CASSYPGEGNTIYF.

V and J are TRBV30 and TRBJ2-7, with a weak D call TRBD1 (6 bases). Germline V gene sequence: CDR1 GTSNPN, CDR2 SVGIG (reference sequence). Deletions cut 3 bases from V and 3 bases from J, with 9 bases between. The CDR3 consists of 12 residues. The CDR3 protein is CAWSLGGYEQYF. DNA of the CDR3: TGTGCCTGGAGCCTAGGGGGCTACGAGCAGTACTTC.

The chain carries TRBV19 and TRBJ2-2, with TRBD1 as a possible D gene (5 bases). This CDR3 has 13 amino acids. V was shortened by 4 bases and J by 5 bases, with 8 bases between the two germline ends. Germline CDR1 is LNHDA and CDR2 is SQIVND (reference sequence). The CDR3 DNA is TGTGCCAGTAGTACCCAGGGTACCGGGGAGCTGTTTTTT. Translated: CASSTQGTGELFF.

The gene calls are TRBV11-3 and TRBJ2-2; the match to TRBD1 covers 9 bases. The CDR3 length is 16 residues. The germline CDR1 and CDR2 sequences are SGHNT and YENEEA. The V gene end was trimmed by 3 bases and the J gene end by 7 bases; junction bases not matched to a gene: 9. The CDR3 sequence is CASSFGGQGLIGELFF. CDR3 nucleotides: TGTGCCAGCAGCTTCGGGGGACAGGGACTCATCGGGGAGCTGTTTTTT.

This sequence joins TRBV11-2 and TRBJ2-1; D unclear. V was shortened by 1 base and J by 7 bases, with 5 bases between the two germline ends. The length of the CDR3 is 12 residues. Germline V gene data show CDR1 as SGHAT and CDR2 as FQNNGV. The CDR3 sequence is CASSLAVNEQFF. In DNA form, the CDR3 reads TGTGCCAGCAGCTTAGCGGTGAATGAGCAGTTCTTC.

The gene calls are TRBV3-1 (or the pseudogene TRBV3-2) and TRBJ1-1, with D possibly matching TRBD1 (5 bases). Trimming removed 2 bases at V and 7 bases at J, with 14 bases between. Germline V gene lookup returns CDR1 LGHDT and CDR2 YNNKEL (reference sequence). The CDR3 extends over 14 amino acids. The CDR3 region is CASSQSPGGVEAFF. The CDR3 DNA sequence: TGTGCCAGCAGCCAATCCCCTGGGGGGGTTGAAGCTTTCTTT.

The chain recombines TRBV9 with TRBJ2-3, with 8 bases that match TRBD2. J lost 4 bases, V lost 8 bases, and 6 bases had no gene match. Germline CDR1 and CDR2: SGDLS and YYNGEE. This CDR3 is built from 13 residues. The CDR3 DNA reads as TGTGCCAGTAACGCGGGGGGTTCAGATACGCAGTATTTT. Amino acids: CASNAGGSDTQYF.

This chain connects TRBV2 to TRBJ1-2, with 9 bases matching TRBD1. There are 17 residues in the CDR3. The trim removed 6 bases at V and 4 bases at J, leaving 15 bases unmatched. Germline CDR1 is SNHLY and CDR2 is FYNNEI. The CDR3 DNA sequence: TGTGCCAGCAGCCCCGGGACAGGGTCGTCCTCGGGCTATGGCTACACCTTC. Amino acids: CASSPGTGSSSGYGYTF.

The J gene is TRBJ2-7, the V gene TRBV6-1; 10 nucleotides match TRBD1. The CDR3 contains 14 residues. V shed 1 base, J shed 5 bases, and the junction held 2 bases outside the gene matches. Germline CDR1 and CDR2: MNHNS and SASEGT. The CDR3 reads CASSEGGTGDEQYF. The CDR3 DNA sequence: TGTGCCAGCAGTGAAGGGGGGACAGGGGACGAGCAGTACTTC.

The rearrangement uses TRBV6-1 and TRBJ2-7; TRBD1 agrees at 7 bases. This CDR3 comprises 15 residues. With 1 base clipped from V and 0 bases from J, the junction kept 3 bases outside the gene matches. Germline CDR1 is MNHNS and CDR2 is SASEGT. DNA for the CDR3: TGTGCCAGCAGTGAAGGACAGGGACACTCCTACGAGCAGTACTTC. Its translation: CASSEGQGHSYEQYF.

For the CDR3, the DNA is TGTGCCAGTAGCAGCCGGGGGGCCTTCTCCTACGAGCAGTACTTC. Protein sequence: CASSSRGAFSYEQYF. The V gene is TRBV19, the J gene TRBJ2-7; maybe TRBD2 (7 bases). V lost 6 bases, J lost 0 bases, and 15 bases lay in between. The CDR3 runs to 15 residues. The germline V gene has CDR1 LNHDA and CDR2 SQIVND (reference sequence).

The chain links TRBV18 to TRBJ1-5, with 7 bases lining up with TRBD1. V lost 4 bases to trimming and J lost 6 bases; unmatched junction nucleotides: 18. The germline V gene has CDR1 KGHSH and CDR2 LQKENI. The CDR3 loop spans 18 amino acids. Written as DNA, the CDR3 is TGTGCCAGCTCACATACCCCGAAGGGACAGCCTTTAAGTCAGCCCCAGCATTTT. It codes for CASSHTPKGQPLSQPQHF.

This clone turned up a few times. This chain connects TRBV20-1 to TRBJ2-7; 7 positions match TRBD2. This CDR3 comprises 14 residues. With 3 bases clipped from V and 7 bases from J, the junction kept 12 bases outside the gene matches. Germline CDR1 reads DFQATT; CDR2 reads SNEGSKA (reference sequence). The CDR3 sequence is CSASRAGVDKEQYF. CDR3 nucleotides: TGCAGTGCTAGTAGGGCGGGGGTTGATAAAGAGCAGTACTTC.

The chain combines TRBV18 with TRBJ1-4; the match to TRBD1 covers 8 bases. Germline assignment: CDR1 KGHSH and CDR2 LQKENI. The CDR3 has 15 amino acids. The J segment lost 0 bases and the V segment lost 4 bases, leaving 1 base of the junction unmatched. The CDR3 loop is CASSRGQATNEKLFF. As DNA, the CDR3 is TGTGCCAGCTCACGGGGACAGGCAACTAATGAAAAACTGTTTTTT.

The CDR3 nucleotides read TGTGCCAGCAGCCCTTTTACAGCGGGGGGGAGTAATGAGCAGTTCTTC. It specifies CASSPFTAGGSNEQFF. V is TRBV7-2 and J is TRBJ2-1; 10 bases agree with TRBD2. The CDR3 loop spans 16 amino acids. The V gene end was trimmed by 5 bases and the J gene end by 7 bases; junction bases not matched to a gene: 11. Germline V gene lookup returns CDR1 SGHTA and CDR2 FQGNSA.

The chain employs TRBV4-2 and TRBJ1-2; 8 positions match TRBD1. Germline V lookup: CDR1 LGHNA, CDR2 YNFKEQ. The CDR3 runs to 15 residues. V lost 2 bases, J lost 8 bases, and 10 bases stayed unmatched. DNA for the CDR3: TGTGCCAGCAGCCAACCAGAGGACAGGGCGAGAGGCTACACCTTC. Translating gives CASSQPEDRARGYTF.

The CDR3 DNA is TGTGCCAGTATTGAGAGACGAGGGGGCTTAGCTGAAGCTTTCTTT. Protein: CASIERRGGLAEAFF. V and J are TRBV19 and TRBJ1-1; 7 bases agree with TRBD1. CDR3 length equals 15 residues. CDR1 and CDR2 from the germline V gene are LNHDA and SQIVND (reference sequence). V shed 7 bases and J 6 bases; nucleotides not matched to a gene: 14.

DNA for the CDR3: TGTGCCATCAGTGGGGGACAGGAGATTCTCTATGGCTACACCTTC. This codes for CAISGGQEILYGYTF. The chain uses TRBV10-3 and TRBJ1-2; TRBD1 matches at 8 bases. Germline trimming cut 4 bases from V and 4 bases from J; bases unmatched to any gene: 8. From germline, CDR1 is ENHRY and CDR2 SYGVKD. This CDR3 comprises 15 residues.

For this clone: The junction shows a germline mismatch at one end, possibly a read error. The rearrangement joins TRBV5-8 to TRBJ1-4; D not certain. Germline loops: CDR1 SGHTS, CDR2 YDEGEE. The CDR3 runs 16 residues. The CDR3 is CASRLVTRGFNEKLFF. CDR3 bases: TGTGCCAGCAGATTGGTGACTCGCGGGTTTAATGAAAAACTGTTTTTT.